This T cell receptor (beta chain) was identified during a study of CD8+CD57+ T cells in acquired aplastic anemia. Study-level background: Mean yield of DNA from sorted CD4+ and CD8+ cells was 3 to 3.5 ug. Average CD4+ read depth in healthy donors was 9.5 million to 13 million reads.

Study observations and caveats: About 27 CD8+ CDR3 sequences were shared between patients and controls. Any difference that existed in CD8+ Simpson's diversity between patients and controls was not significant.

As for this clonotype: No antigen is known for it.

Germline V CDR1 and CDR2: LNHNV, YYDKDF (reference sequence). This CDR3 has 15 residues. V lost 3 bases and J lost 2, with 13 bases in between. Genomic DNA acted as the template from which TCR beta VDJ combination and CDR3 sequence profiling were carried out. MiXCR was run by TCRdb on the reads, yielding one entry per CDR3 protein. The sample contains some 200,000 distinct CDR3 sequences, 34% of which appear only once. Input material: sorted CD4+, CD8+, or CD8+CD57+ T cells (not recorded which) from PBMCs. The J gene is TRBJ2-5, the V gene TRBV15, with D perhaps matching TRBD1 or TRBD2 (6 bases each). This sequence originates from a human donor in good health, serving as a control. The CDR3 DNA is TGTGCCACCAGCAGGTTACCGGGGGCTCAAGAGACCCAGTACTTC. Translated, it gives CATSRLPGAQETQYF.